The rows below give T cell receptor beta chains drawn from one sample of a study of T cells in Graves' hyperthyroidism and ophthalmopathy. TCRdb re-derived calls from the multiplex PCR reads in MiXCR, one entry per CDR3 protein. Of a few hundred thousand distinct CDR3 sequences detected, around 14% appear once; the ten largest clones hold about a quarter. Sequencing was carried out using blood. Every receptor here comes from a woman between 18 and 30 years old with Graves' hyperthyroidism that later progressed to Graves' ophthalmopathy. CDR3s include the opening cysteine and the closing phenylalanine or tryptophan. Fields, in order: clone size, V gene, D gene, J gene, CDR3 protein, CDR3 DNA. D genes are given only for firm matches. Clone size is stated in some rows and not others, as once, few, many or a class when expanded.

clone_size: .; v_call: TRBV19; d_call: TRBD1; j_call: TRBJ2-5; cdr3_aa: CASSTWPDRKGETQCF; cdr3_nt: TGTGCCAGTAGTACCTGGCCGGACAGGAAAGGAGAGACCCAGTGCTTC
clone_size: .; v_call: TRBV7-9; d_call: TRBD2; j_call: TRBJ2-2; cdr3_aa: CASRLAGFANTGELFF; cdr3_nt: TGTGCCAGCCGACTAGCGGGCTTCGCGAACACCGGGGAGCTGTTTTTT
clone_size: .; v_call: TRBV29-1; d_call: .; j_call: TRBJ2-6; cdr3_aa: CSVVLDTGFHSGANVLTF; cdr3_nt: TGCAGCGTTGTCCTAGATACAGGGTTTCACTCTGGGGCCAACGTCCTGACTTTC
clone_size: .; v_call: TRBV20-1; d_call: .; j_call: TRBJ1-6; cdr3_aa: CSARDQSGWNSYNSPLHF; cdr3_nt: TGCAGTGCTAGAGATCAGAGTGGGTGGAACTCCTATAATTCACCCCTCCACTTT
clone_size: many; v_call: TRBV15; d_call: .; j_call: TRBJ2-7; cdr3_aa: CATSRDLGPYEQYF; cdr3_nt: TGTGCCACCAGCAGAGATCTGGGCCCCTACGAGCAGTACTTC
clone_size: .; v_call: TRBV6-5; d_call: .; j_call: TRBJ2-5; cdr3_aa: CASSYGQSGETQYF; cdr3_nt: TGTGCCAGCAGTTACGGACAGAGCGGAGAGACCCAGTACTTC
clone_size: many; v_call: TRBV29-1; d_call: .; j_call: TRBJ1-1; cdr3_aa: CSVDIYTEAFF; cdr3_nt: TGCAGCGTTGACATATACACTGAAGCTTTCTTT
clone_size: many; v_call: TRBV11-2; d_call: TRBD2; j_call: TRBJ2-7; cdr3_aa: CASSHSSGRAFRNYEQYF; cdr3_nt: TGTGCCAGTTCGCACTCTAGCGGGAGGGCCTTTCGGAACTACGAGCAGTACTTC
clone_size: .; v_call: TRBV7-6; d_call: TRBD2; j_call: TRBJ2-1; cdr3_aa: CASSLRAGGGDEQFF; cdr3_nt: TGTGCCAGCAGCTTAAGGGCGGGAGGGGGAGATGAGCAGTTCTTC
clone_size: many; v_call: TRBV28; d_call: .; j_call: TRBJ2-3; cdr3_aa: CASTPYGRLTDTQYF; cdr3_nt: TGTGCCAGTACCCCATATGGGAGACTGACAGATACGCAGTATTTT
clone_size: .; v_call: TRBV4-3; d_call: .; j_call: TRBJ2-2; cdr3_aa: CASSQQLAYGELFF; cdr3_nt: TGCGCCAGCAGCCAACAACTAGCCTACGGGGAGCTGTTTTTT
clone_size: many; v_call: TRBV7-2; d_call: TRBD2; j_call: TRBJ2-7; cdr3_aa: CASSLVGLAENYEQYF; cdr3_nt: TGTGCCAGCAGCTTAGTTGGACTAGCGGAGAACTACGAGCAGTACTTC
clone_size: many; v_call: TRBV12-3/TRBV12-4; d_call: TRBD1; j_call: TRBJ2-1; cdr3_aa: CASSPRQGDNNEQFF; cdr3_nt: TGTGCCAGCAGTCCCCGACAGGGGGATAACAATGAGCAGTTCTTC
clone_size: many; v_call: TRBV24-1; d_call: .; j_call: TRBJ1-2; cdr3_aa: CATSDPQGGYGYTF; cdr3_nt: TGTGCCACCAGTGATCCCCAGGGCGGTTATGGCTACACCTTC
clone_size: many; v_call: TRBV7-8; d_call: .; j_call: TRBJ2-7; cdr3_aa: CASSSLRSYAYEQYF; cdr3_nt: TGTGCCAGCAGCTCCTTGCGAAGTTACGCCTACGAGCAGTACTTC
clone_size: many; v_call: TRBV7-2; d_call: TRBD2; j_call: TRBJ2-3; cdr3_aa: CASSTSIREGADTQYF; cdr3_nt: TGTGCCAGCAGCACCTCAATCCGGGAGGGGGCAGATACGCAGTATTTT
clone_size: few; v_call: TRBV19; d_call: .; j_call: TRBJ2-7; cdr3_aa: CASSMRDGSYEQYF; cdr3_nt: TGTGCCAGTAGTATGAGGGACGGTTCCTACGAGCAGTACTTC
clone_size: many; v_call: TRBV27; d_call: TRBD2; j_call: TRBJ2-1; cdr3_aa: CASSPGTSDEQFF; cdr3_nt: TGTGCCAGCAGTCCCGGGACTAGCGATGAGCAGTTCTTC
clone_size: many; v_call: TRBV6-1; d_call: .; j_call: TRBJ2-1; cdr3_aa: CASSDGVKGYNEQFF; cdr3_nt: TGTGCCAGCAGTGACGGGGTGAAGGGATACAATGAGCAGTTCTTC
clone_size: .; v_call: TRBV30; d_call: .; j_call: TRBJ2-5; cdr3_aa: CAWRDPGTGYKGQYF; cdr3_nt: TGTGCCTGGAGAGATCCCGGGACTGGGTACAAGGGCCAGTACTTC
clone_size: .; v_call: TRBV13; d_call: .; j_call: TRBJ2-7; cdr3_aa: CASSFGTVSYEQYF; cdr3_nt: TGTGCCAGCAGCTTTGGAACAGTCTCCTACGAGCAGTACTTC
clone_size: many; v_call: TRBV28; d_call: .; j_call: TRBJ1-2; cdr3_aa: CASSPASYGYTF; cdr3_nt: TGTGCCAGCAGCCCGGCGAGCTATGGCTACACCTTC
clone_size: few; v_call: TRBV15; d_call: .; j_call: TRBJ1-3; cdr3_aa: CATSPKRPDDRYSFGNTIYF; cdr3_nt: TGTGCCACCAGCCCAAAACGGCCAGATGACAGATACAGCTTTGGAAACACCATATATTTT
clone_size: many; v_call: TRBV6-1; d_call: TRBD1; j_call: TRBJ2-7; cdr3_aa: CASRVTGNHYEQYF; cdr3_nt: TGTGCCAGCAGAGTGACAGGGAACCACTACGAGCAGTACTTC
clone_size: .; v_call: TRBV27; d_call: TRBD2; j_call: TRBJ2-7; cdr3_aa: CASSSRTSGSGSYEQYF; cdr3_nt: TGTGCCAGCAGTTCACGGACTAGCGGGAGCGGGTCGTACGAGCAGTACTTC
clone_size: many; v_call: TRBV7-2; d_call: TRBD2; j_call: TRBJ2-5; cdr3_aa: CASSPFPRLAVQETQYF; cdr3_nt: TGTGCCAGCAGCCCCTTCCCGCGACTAGCGGTCCAAGAGACCCAGTACTTC
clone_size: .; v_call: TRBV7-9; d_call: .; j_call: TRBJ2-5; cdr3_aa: CASSLDSLGGEETQYF; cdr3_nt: TGTGCCAGCAGCTTAGATTCACTTGGAGGGGAAGAGACCCAGTACTTC